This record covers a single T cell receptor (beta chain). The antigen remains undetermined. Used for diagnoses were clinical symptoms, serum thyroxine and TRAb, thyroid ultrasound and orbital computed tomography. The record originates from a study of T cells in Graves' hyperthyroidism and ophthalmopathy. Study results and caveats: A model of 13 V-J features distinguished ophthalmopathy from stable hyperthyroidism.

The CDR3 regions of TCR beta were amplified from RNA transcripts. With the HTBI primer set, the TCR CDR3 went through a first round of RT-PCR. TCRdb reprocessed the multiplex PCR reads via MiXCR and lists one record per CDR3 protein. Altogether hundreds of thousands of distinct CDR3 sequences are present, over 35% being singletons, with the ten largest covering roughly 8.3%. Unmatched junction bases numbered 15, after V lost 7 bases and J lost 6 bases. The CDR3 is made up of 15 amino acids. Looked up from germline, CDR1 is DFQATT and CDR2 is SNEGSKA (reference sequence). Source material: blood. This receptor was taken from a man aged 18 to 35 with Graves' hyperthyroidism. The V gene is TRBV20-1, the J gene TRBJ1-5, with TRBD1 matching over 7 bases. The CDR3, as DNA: TGCAGTGAGGCAGGGACACAGGGGCAGGGTCAGCCCCAGCATTTT. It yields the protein CSEAGTQGQGQPQHF.